The clone carrying this TCR beta chain was counted between two and nine times. Its antigen is unknown. A junction boundary mismatches the germline segment, possibly from a read error. These data originate in a study of post-analysis software for immune sequencing data. Study conclusions and caveats: Compared with controls, patients had more of roughly five TRBV segments, including TRBV5-6, TRBV5-1 and TRBV20-1. Versus controls, multiple sclerosis patients showed significantly lower diversity (normalized Chao1).

CDR3 length: 16 residues. The germline CDR1 and CDR2 sequences are MNHNS and SASEGT. Libraries were made from TCR beta cDNA, and they carried unique molecular identifiers. Some 500,000 cDNA molecules came from about 1 to 10 million T cells. TCRdb re-derived calls from the PCR reads in MiXCR, one entry per CDR3 protein. The sample records hundreds of thousands of distinct CDR3 sequences, 55% to 60% being singletons. The chain is built from TRBV6-1 and TRBJ2-4, with 8 bases aligning to TRBD2. The sequenced sample was blood. This sequence was found in a girl aged 2 to 10 with multiple sclerosis. The chain's CDR3 is CACSADGGVAKNIQYF. The CDR3 coding sequence is TGTGCCTGCAGTGCCGACGGGGGGGTAGCCAAAAACATTCAGTACTTC.